The 17 T cell receptor beta chains below all came from one sample that was sequenced in a study of T-cell memory formation after mild COVID-19. Via MiXCR, TCRdb re-called the 5' RACE reads, giving one row per CDR3 protein. The sample contains approximately 570,000 distinct CDR3 sequences, roughly 17% of which appear only once. The specimen was PBMCs or a T cell subset sorted from them (not recorded which). These receptors came from an adult woman who had mild COVID-19 (a few samples of this study predate the infection). Cell type and time point are not known.

This chain joins TRBV4-1 and TRBJ2-1; 7 bases fit TRBD1. This CDR3 comprises 13 residues. Trimming at V came to 3 bases and at J to 9 bases, leaving 5 bases not matched to a gene. In germline, CDR1 is MGHRA, CDR2 YSYEKL. Here the CDR3 DNA reads TGCGCCAGCAGCCAGACCACAGGGGTTGAGCAGTTCTTC. Translating gives CASSQTTGVEQFF.

This clonotype was found a few times. This chain connects TRBV5-4 to TRBJ2-1; possible D gene TRBD1, 6 bases. The CDR3 extends over 13 amino acids. Between the trimmed V and J ends, which lost 0 bases and 8 bases, there was a span of 9 bases. The germline CDR1 and CDR2 sequences are SGHNT and YYREEE (reference sequence). Here the CDR3 reads CASSLAPGDEQFF. In nucleotides, the CDR3 is TGTGCCAGCAGCTTGGCCCCAGGGGATGAGCAGTTCTTC. The variable domain in full, completed from reference TRBV5-4 and TRBJ2-1, reads ETGVTQSPTHLIKTRGQQVTLRCSSQSGHNTVSWYQQALGQGPQFIFQYYREEENGRGNFPPRFSGLQFPNYSSELNVNALELDDSALYLCASSLAPGDEQFFGPGTRLTVL.

This clonotype showed up just a few times. The chain employs TRBV5-5 and TRBJ2-7; weak D call: TRBD2 (6 bases). The length of the CDR3 is 15 residues. Germline CDR1 SGHKS, CDR2 YYEKEE (reference sequence). The V and J ends lost 0 bases and 3 bases respectively, with 13 bases between them. The CDR3 region has the DNA TGTGCCAGCAGCTTGGCCTCGGGAGAGAGCTACGAGCAGTACTTC. It translates to CASSLASGESYEQYF.

The chain uses TRBV5-6 and TRBJ2-7, with D hard to call. Trimming shortened V by 1 base and J by 5 bases, and 7 bases separated the two germline ends. This CDR3 is built from 12 residues. CDR1 SGHDT and CDR2 YYEEEE come from the germline V gene. The CDR3: CASSLNRHEQYF. CDR3 nucleotides: TGTGCCAGCAGCTTGAACCGGCACGAGCAGTACTTC.

This clonotype was seen a few times. The chain recombines TRBV7-9 with TRBJ1-1; D perhaps matches TRBD1 (6 bases). Trimming removed 6 bases from V and 1 base from J, with 15 bases in between. CDR1 SEHNR and CDR2 FQNEAQ come from the germline V gene (reference sequence). The CDR3 has 15 amino acids. CDR3 DNA: TGTGCCAGCAGTCTACTACAGGGAACGAACACTGAAGCTTTCTTT. This sequence encodes CASSLLQGTNTEAFF.

The chain uses TRBV12-3 or TRBV12-4 and TRBJ2-5; 9 bases align to TRBD2. V shed 6 bases and J 5 bases; nucleotides not matched to a gene: 16. The CDR3 totals 17 residues. CDR3 region: CASSPIAGAPHGETQYF. The CDR3 coding sequence is TGTGCCAGCAGCCCCATAGCGGGGGCACCACACGGGGAGACCCAGTACTTC.

In this sample, this clonotype turned up a few times. The V call is TRBV10-3, the J call TRBJ1-1, with D possibly TRBD1 on 5 matching bases. This CDR3 has 14 amino acids. V lost 6 bases and J 1 base, leaving 12 bases between the germline ends. CDR1 and CDR2 (germline): ENHRY, SYGVKD. The CDR3 DNA reads as TGTGCCATCAGCCGCATCCAGGGGAACACTGAAGCTTTCTTT. It specifies CAISRIQGNTEAFF.

This clonotype has just a few counts. The chain recombines TRBV5-1 with TRBJ2-1; D might be TRBD1 (6 bases). This CDR3 region has 12 residues. Germline CDR1 reads SGHRS; CDR2 reads YFSETQ. Trimming stripped 0 bases from V and 15 bases from J, with 13 bases between. The CDR3 region has the DNA TGCGCCAGCAGCTTGGCGTGGGACACCCGGTTCTTC. Translated, it gives CASSLAWDTRFF.

This chain links TRBV2 with TRBJ2-3; D possibly corresponds to TRBD1 (6 bases). V was pared by 5 bases and J by 2 bases, with 14 bases between. Per germline, CDR1 SNHLY and CDR2 FYNNEI. The CDR3 sequence is 15 residues long. The CDR3 DNA is TGTGCCAGCAGTCCCCAGGGGCGGACCACAGATACGCAGTATTTT. Translated: CASSPQGRTTDTQYF. Using reference TRBV2 and TRBJ2-3 for the parts outside the CDR3, the full variable domain is EPEVTQTPSHQVTQMGQEVILRCVPISNHLYFYWYRQILGQKVEFLVSFYNNEISEKSEIFDDQFSVERPDGSNFTLKIRSTKLEDSAMYFCASSPQGRTTDTQYFGPGTRLTVL.

The chain recombines TRBV3-1 with TRBJ2-2, with a tentative D call TRBD2 (5 bases). V lost 4 bases and J lost 5, with 14 bases in between. This CDR3 has 15 amino acids. Germline CDR1 LGHDT, CDR2 YNNKEL (reference sequence). The CDR3 reads CASSRSDRDTGELFF. As DNA, the CDR3 is TGTGCCAGCAGCCGGTCAGACCGGGATACCGGGGAGCTGTTTTTT.

This clonotype came up many times. The CDR3 nucleotides are TGTGCCAGCAGCCAGAGACAGGTCCTCTACTCTGGGGCCAACGTCCTGACTTTC. Its protein is CASSQRQVLYSGANVLTF. The rearrangement uses TRBV7-9 and TRBJ2-6, with a weak D call TRBD1 (6 bases). V lost 5 bases and J 0 bases, leaving 17 bases between the germline ends. CDR1 SEHNR and CDR2 FQNEAQ come from the germline V gene (reference sequence). The CDR3 has 18 amino acids.

J is TRBJ2-3 and V is TRBV7-9; D is ambiguous. V lost 5 bases, J lost 2 bases, and 14 bases lay in between. Germline V gene data show CDR1 as SEHNR and CDR2 as FQNEAQ (reference sequence). This CDR3 spans 15 amino acids. The CDR3 coding sequence is TGTGCCAGCAGCCCACAGAGAACAACCACAGATACGCAGTATTTT. This encodes CASSPQRTTTDTQYF.

The CDR3 loop reads CASSFDEGAAGNTIYF. The CDR3 nucleotides are TGTGCCAGCAGTTTTGACGAGGGGGCGGCTGGAAACACCATATATTTT. The chain employs TRBV12-3 or TRBV12-4 and TRBJ1-3, with 7 nucleotides matching TRBD1. This CDR3 has 16 residues. J gave up 2 bases and V 3 bases, and 7 bases lay outside the gene matches.

This clonotype was seen a few times. The V and J genes are TRBV6-2 or TRBV6-3 and TRBJ2-7; 9 bases are shared with TRBD1. The V gene's germline CDR1 is MNHEY and CDR2 SVGEGT. The trim removed 6 bases at V and 6 bases at J, leaving 12 bases unmatched. There are 15 residues in the CDR3. The DNA of the CDR3 is TGTGCCAGCAGGCGCACCGGGACAGGGTTTGCCGAGCAGTACTTC. It translates to CASRRTGTGFAEQYF.

This clonotype was counted a few times. This chain uses TRBV2 with TRBJ2-3; tentative D call: TRBD1 (5 bases). The ends were cut back, 5 bases at V and 1 base at J, with 13 bases in the middle. The CDR3 is made up of 15 amino acids. Germline-derived CDR1 and CDR2 are SNHLY and FYNNEI. The CDR3, as DNA: TGTGCCAGCAGTTACAGGCGAACCGGCACAGATACGCAGTATTTT. It translates to CASSYRRTGTDTQYF.

The chain uses TRBV7-2 and TRBJ2-3; perhaps TRBD2 as D (7 bases). The length of the CDR3 is 17 residues. The germline V gene has CDR1 SGHTA and CDR2 FQGNSA. Trimming took 4 bases from V and 1 from J, leaving 18 bases between them. CDR3 coding DNA: TGTGCCAGCAGCTCCCGGAGAGGGGGGGCCCGCACAGATACGCAGTATTTT. This translates into CASSSRRGGARTDTQYF. The complete variable domain, with remaining parts taken from reference TRBV7-2 and TRBJ2-3, reads GAGVSQSPSNKVTEKGKDVELRCDPISGHTALYWYRQSLGQGLEFLIYFQGNSAPDKSGLPSDRFSAERTGGSVSTLTIQRTQQEDSAVYLCASSSRRGGARTDTQYFGPGTRLTVL.

This rearrangement joins TRBV30 to TRBJ2-2; D ambiguous. The CDR3 runs 12 residues. V was trimmed by 0 bases and J by 7 bases, leaving 6 bases between them. The germline gives CDR1 GTSNPN, CDR2 SVGIG (reference sequence). The CDR3 DNA reads TGTGCCTGGAGTGTACGTAACGGGGAGCTGTTTTTT. Encoded protein: CAWSVRNGELFF.